The rows below give T cell receptor beta chains drawn from one sample of a study of post-analysis software for immune sequencing data. Using its own MiXCR run on the PCR reads, TCRdb lists one record per CDR3 protein. The table shows about 820,000 distinct CDR3 sequences, with around 50% occurring only once. Material: blood. Source of these receptors: a girl aged 10 to 17 with multiple sclerosis. Both conserved end residues are part of each CDR3. The D gene is left open where the match is weak. Size tells how often a clone was seen (once, few, many) or the class of an expanded clone, and some rows leave it out.

TRBJ2-2	.	TRBV5-1	.	TGCGCCAGCAGCTTGAACCTTGAAAGGGAGCTGTTTTTT	CASSLNLERELFF
TRBJ1-1	TRBD1	TRBV7-2	.	TGTGCCAGCAGCCCTCGGACAGGGGTTGTGAACACTGAAGCTTTCTTT	CASSPRTGVVNTEAFF
TRBJ1-5	TRBD1	TRBV29-1	few	TGCAGCGTTGCCGGGACAGGGGGCAATCAGCCCCAGCATTTT	CSVAGTGGNQPQHF
TRBJ2-6	.	TRBV5-1	few	TGCGCCAGCAGCTTGGCCCCGGGGGCTGGGGCCAACGTCCTGACTTTC	CASSLAPGAGANVLTF
TRBJ2-7	TRBD1	TRBV6-5	.	TGTGCCAGCAGTTACGTGACAGGGTCCGGCGAGCAGTACTTC	CASSYVTGSGEQYF
TRBJ2-1	.	TRBV29-1	.	TGCAGCGTTGGAAGGACAGTGCAGTTCTTC	CSVGRTVQFF
TRBJ2-4	TRBD2	TRBV27	.	TGTGCCAGCAGCCGACAGTTTAGCGGGAGCCCCCCAAAGGAGCAGTACTTC	CASSRQFSGSPPKEQYF
TRBJ2-5	TRBD1	TRBV9	few	TGTGCCAGCAGCGTAGAGGACAGGGTTTCTGAGACCCAGTACTTC	CASSVEDRVSETQYF
TRBJ2-2	.	TRBV7-6	.	TGTGCCAGCAGCTTAGCGGGAGTCGCTACCGGGGAGCTGTTTTTT	CASSLAGVATGELFF
TRBJ1-5	.	TRBV21-1	once	TGTGCCAGCACCCAGACAGGGGAGCGTTGCAATCAGCCCCAGCATTTT	CASTQTGERCNQPQHF
TRBJ2-3	.	TRBV29-1	few	TGCAGCGCCGCGAATACGGATACGCAGTATTTT	CSAANTDTQYF
TRBJ2-7	.	TRBV27	few	TGTGCCAGCAGTTCCCACCCCTACGAGCAGTACTTC	CASSSHPYEQYF
TRBJ2-3	TRBD2	TRBV5-1	once	TGCGCCAGCTCTGGGGGGGGGACCACGGTAGATACGCAGTATTTT	CASSGGGTTVDTQYF
TRBJ1-3	TRBD1	TRBV20-1	.	TGCAGTGCTAGAGCCTACAGGGGGCCTGGAAACACCATATATTTT	CSARAYRGPGNTIYF
TRBJ2-3	.	TRBV2	.	TGTGCCAGCAGGGAAGGAATCGCAGATACGCAGTATTTT	CASREGIADTQYF
TRBJ1-2	.	TRBV7-9	.	TGTGCCAGCAGCTTAGGGACAAGCGCTGGCTACACCTTC	CASSLGTSAGYTF